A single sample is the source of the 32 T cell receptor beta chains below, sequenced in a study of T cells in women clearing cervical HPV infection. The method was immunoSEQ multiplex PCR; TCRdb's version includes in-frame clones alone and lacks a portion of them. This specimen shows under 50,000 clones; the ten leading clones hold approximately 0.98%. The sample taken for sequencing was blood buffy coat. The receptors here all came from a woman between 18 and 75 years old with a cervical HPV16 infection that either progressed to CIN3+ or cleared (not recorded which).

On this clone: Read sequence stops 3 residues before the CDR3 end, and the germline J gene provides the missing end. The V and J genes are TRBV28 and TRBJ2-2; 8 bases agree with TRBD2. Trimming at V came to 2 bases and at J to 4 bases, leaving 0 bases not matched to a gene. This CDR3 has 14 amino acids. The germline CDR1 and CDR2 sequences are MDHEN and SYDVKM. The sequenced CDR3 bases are TGTGCCAGCAGTTTAGCGGGGGGCACCGGGGAG. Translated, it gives CASSLAGGTGE. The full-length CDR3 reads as CASSLAGGTGELFF.

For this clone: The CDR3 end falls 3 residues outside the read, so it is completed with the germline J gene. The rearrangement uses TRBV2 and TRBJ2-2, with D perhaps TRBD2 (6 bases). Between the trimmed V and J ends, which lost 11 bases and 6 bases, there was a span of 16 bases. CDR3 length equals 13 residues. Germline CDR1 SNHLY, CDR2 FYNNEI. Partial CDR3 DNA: TGTGCCGTCTGGGTTACGGGGGCCGGGGAG. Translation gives CAVWVTGAGE. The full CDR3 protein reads CAVWVTGAGELFF.

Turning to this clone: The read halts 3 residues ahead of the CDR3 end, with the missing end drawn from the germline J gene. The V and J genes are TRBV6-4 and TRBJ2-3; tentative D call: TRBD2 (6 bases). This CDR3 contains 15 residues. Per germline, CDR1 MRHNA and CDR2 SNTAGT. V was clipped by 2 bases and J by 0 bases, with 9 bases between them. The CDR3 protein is CASSDGTSSTDTQYF. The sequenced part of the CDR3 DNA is TGTGCCAGCAGTGACGGGACTTCTAGCACAGATACG.

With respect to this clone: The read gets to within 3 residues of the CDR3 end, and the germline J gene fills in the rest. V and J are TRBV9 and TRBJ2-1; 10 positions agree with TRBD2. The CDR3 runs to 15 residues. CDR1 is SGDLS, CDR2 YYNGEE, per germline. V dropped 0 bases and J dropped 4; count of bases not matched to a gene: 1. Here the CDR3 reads CASSVASGGYNEQFF. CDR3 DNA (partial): TGTGCCAGCAGCGTAGCTAGCGGGGGATACAATGAG. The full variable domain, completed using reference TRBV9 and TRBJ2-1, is DSGVTQTPKHLITATGQRVTLRCSPRSGDLSVYWYQQSLDQGLQFLIQYYNGEERAKGNILERFSAQQFPDLHSELNLSSLELGDSALYFCASSVASGGYNEQFFGPGTRLTVL.

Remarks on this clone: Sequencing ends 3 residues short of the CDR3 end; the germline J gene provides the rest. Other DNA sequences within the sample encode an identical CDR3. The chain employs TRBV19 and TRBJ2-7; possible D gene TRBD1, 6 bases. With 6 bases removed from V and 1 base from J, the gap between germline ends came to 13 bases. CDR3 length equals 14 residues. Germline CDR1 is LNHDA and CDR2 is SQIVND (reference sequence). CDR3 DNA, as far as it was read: TGTGCCAGTAGCAGACGGGACAAGTCCTACGAG. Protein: CASSRRDKSYE. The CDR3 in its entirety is CASSRRDKSYEQYF.

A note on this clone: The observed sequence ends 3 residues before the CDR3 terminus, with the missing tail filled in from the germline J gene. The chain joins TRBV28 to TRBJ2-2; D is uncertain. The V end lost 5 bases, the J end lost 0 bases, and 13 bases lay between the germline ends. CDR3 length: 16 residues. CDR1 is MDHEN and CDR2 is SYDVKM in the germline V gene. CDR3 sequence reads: CASSPNGWPNTGELFF. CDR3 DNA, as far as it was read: TGTGCCAGCAGTCCTAACGGGTGGCCGAACACCGGGGAG.

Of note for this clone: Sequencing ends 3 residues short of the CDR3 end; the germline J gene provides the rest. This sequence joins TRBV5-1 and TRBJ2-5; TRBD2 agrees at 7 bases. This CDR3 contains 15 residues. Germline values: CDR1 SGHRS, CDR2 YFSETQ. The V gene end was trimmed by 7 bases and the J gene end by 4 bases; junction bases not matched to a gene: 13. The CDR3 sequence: CASSSGAGDGETQYF. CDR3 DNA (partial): TGCGCCAGCTCATCTGGGGCGGGGGACGGAGAGACC.

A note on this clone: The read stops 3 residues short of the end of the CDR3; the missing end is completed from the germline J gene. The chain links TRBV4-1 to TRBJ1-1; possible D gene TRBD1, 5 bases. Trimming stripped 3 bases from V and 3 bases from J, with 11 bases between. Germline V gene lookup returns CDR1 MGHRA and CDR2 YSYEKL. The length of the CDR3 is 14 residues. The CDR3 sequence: CASSQREGYTEAFF. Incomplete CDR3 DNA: TGCGCCAGCAGCCAGAGGGAGGGGTACACTGAA.

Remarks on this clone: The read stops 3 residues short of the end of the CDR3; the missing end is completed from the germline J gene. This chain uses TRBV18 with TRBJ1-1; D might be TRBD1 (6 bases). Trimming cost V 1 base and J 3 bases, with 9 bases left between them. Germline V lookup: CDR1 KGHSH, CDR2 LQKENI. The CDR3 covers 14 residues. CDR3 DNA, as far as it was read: TGTGCCAGCTCACCACTGAGGACAGACACTGAA. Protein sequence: CASSPLRTDTE. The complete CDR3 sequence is CASSPLRTDTEAFF. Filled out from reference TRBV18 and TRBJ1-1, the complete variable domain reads NAGVMQNPRHLVRRRGQEARLRCSPMKGHSHVYWYRQLPEEGLKFMVYLQKENIIDESGMPKERFSAEFPKEGPSILRIQQVVRGDSAAYFCASSPLRTDTEAFFGQGTRLTVV.

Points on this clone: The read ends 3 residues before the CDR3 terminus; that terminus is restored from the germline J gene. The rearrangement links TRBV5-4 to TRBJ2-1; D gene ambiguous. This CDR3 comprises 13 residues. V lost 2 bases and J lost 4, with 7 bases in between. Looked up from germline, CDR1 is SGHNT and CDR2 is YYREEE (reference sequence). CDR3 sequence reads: CASSFSGYNEQFF. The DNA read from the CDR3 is TGTGCCAGCAGCTTTTCCGGGTACAATGAG.

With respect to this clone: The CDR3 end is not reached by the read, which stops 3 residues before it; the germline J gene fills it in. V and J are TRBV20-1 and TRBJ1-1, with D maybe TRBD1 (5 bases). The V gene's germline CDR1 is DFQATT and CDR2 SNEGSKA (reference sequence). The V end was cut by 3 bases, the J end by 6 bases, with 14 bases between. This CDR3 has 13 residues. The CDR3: CSARDARGAEAFF. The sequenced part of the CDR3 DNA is TGCAGTGCTAGGGATGCGCGGGGGGCTGAA.

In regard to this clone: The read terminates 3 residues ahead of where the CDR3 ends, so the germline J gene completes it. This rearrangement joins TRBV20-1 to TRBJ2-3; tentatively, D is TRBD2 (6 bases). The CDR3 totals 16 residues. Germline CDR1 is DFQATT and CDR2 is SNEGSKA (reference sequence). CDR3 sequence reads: CSALVGGAYSNQPQYF. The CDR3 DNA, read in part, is TGCAGTGCTTTAGTCGGAGGGGCGTATAGCAATCAGCCG.

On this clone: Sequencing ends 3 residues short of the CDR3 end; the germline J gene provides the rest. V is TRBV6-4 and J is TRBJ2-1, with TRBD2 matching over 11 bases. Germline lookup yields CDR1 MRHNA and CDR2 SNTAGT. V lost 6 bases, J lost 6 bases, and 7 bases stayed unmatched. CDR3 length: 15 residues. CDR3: CASSAATSGANEQFF. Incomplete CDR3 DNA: TGTGCCAGCAGCGCCGCGACTAGCGGGGCCAATGAG.

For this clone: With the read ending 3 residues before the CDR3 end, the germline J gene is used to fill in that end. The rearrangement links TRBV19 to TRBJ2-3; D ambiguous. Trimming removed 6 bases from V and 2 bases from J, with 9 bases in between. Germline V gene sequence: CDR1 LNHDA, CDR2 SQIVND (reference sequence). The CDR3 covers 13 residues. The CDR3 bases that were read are TGTGCCAGTAGCCTACAGCTCACAGATACG. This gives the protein CASSLQLTDT. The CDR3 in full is CASSLQLTDTQYF. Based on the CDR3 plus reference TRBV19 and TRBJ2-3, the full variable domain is DGGITQSPKYLFRKEGQNVTLSCEQNLNHDAMYWYRQDPGQGLRLIYYSQIVNDFQKGDIAEGYSVSREKKESFPLTVTSAQKNPTAFYLCASSLQLTDTQYFGPGTRLTVL.

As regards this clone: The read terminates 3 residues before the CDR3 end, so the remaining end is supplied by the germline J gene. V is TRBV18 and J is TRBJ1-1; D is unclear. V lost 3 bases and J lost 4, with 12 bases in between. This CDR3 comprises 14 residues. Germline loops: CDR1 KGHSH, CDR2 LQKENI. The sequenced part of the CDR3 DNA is TGTGCCAGCTCACCCGGGGTACAAAGCACTGAA. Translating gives CASSPGVQSTE. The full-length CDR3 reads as CASSPGVQSTEAFF. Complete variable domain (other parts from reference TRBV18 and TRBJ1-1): NAGVMQNPRHLVRRRGQEARLRCSPMKGHSHVYWYRQLPEEGLKFMVYLQKENIIDESGMPKERFSAEFPKEGPSILRIQQVVRGDSAAYFCASSPGVQSTEAFFGQGTRLTVV.

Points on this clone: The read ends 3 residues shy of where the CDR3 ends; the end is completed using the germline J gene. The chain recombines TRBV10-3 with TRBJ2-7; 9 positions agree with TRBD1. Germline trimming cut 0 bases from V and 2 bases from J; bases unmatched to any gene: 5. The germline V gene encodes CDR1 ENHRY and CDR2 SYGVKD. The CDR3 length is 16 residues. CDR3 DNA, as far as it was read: TGTGCCATCAGTGAGTCCCCTGGGACAGGGACCTACGAG. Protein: CAISESPGTGTYE. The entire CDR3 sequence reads CAISESPGTGTYEQYF.

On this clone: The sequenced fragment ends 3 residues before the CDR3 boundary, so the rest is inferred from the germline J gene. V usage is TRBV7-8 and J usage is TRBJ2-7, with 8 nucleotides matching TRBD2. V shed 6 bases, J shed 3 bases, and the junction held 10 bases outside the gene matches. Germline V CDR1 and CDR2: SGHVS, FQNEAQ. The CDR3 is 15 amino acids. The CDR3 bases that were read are TGTGCCAGCAGATCCCCCGGGCGGGGGGACTACGAG. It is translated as CASRSPGRGDYE. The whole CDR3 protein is CASRSPGRGDYEQYF.

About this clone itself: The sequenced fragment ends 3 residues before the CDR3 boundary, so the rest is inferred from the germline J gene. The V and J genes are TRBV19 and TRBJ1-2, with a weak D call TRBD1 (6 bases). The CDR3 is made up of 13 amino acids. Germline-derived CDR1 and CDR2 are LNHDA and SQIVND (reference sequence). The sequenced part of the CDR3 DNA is TGTGCCAGTAGTATGATGGGGGCAGCGGGC. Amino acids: CASSMMGAAG. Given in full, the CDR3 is CASSMMGAAGYTF.

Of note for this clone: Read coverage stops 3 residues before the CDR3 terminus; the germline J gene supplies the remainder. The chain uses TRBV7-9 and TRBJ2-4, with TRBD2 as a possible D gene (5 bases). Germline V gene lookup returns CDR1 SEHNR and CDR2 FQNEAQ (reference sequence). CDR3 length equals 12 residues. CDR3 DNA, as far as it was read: TGTGCCAGCAGTAGAGGGCTCTATGGT. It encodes CASSRGLYG. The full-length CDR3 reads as CASSRGLYGQYF.

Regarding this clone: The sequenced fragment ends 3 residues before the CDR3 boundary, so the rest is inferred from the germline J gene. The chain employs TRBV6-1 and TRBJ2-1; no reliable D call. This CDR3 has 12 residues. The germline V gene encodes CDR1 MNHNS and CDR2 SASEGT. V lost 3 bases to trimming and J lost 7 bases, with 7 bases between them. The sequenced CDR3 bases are TGTGCCAGCAGTGATCAGAGAAATGAG. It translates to CASSDQRNE. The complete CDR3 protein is CASSDQRNEQFF.

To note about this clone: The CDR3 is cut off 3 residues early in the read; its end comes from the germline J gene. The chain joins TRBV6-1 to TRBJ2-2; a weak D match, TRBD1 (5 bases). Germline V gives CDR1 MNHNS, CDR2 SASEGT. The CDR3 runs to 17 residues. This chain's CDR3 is CASSEMSRGSYNSPLFF. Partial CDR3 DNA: TGTGCCAGCAGCGAAATGAGTAGGGGCTCCTATAATTCACCG.

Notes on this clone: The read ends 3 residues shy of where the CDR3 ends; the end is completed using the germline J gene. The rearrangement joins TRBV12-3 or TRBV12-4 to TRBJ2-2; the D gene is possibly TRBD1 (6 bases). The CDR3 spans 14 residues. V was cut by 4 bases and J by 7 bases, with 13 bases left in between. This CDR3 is CASSSWGLGGELFF. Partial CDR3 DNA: TGTGCCAGCAGTTCTTGGGGGCTGGGCGGGGAG.

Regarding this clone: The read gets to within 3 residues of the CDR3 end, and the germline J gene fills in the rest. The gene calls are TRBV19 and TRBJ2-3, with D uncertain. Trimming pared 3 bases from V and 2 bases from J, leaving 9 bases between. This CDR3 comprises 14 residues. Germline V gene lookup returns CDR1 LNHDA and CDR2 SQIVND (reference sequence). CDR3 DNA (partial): TGTGCCAGTAGTATTAATCTCTACACAGATACG. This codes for CASSINLYTDT. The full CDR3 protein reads CASSINLYTDTQYF.

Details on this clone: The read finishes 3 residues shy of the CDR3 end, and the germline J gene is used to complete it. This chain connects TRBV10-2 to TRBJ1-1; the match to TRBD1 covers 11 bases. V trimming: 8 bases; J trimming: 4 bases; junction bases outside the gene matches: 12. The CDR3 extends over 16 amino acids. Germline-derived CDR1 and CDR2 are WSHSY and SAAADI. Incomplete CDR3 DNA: TGCGCCAGCGAGGGCCGGGACAGGGGGGAGCGCACTGAA. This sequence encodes CASEGRDRGERTE. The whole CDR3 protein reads CASEGRDRGERTEAFF.

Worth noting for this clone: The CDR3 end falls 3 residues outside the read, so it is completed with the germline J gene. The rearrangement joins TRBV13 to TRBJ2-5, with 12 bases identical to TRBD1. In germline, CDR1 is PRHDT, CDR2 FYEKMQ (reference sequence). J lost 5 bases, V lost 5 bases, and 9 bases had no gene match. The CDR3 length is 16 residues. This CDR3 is CASSPPGQGAKETQYF. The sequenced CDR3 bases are TGTGCCAGCAGCCCGCCGGGACAGGGGGCGAAGGAGACC.

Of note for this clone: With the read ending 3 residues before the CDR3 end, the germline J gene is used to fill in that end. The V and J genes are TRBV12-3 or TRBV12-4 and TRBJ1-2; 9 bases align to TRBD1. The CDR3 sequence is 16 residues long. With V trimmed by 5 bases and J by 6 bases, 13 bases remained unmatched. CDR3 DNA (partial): TGTGCCAGCAGTCCCCTTCCGGGACAGGGAGAGCATGGC. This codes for CASSPLPGQGEHG. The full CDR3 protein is CASSPLPGQGEHGYTF.

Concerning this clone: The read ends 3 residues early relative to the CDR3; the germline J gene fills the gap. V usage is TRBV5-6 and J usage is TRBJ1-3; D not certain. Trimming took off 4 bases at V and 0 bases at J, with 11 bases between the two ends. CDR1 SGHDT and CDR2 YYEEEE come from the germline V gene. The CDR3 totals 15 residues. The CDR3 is CASSSTDTSGNTIYF. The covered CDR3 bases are TGTGCCAGCAGCAGTACAGACACCTCTGGAAACACC.

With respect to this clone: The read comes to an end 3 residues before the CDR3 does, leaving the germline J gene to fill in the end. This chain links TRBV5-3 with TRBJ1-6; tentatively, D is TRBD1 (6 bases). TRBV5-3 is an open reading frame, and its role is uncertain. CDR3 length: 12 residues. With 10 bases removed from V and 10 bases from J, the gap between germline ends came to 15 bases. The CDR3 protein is CALTGRESPLHF. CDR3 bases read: TGTGCCCTGACAGGCAGGGAGTCACCC.

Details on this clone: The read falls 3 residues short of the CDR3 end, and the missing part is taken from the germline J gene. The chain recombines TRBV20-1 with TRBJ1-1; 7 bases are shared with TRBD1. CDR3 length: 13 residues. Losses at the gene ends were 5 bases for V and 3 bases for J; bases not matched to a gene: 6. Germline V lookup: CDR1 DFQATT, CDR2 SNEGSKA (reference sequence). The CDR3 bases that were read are TGCAGTGCTGAACAGGGGACGGACACTGAA. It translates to CSAEQGTDTE. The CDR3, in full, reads CSAEQGTDTEAFF.

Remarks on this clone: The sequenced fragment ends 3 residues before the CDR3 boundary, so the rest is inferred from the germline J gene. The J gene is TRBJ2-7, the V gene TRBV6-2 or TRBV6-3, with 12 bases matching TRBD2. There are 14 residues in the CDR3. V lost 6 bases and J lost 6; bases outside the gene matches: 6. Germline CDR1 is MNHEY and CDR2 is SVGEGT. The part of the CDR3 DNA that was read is TGTGCCAGCAGACCTCTAGCGGGGGGGCTCGAG. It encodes CASRPLAGGLE. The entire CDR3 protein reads CASRPLAGGLEQYF.

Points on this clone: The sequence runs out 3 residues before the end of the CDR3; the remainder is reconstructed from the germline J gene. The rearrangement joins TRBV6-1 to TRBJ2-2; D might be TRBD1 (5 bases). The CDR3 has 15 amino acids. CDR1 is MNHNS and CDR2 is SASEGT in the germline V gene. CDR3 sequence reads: CASSEVGATNEKLFF. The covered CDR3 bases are TGTGCCAGCAGTGAAGTTGGGGCAACTAATGAAAAG.

CDR3 amino acids: CASSLFGGGTDTQYF. The sequenced CDR3 bases are TGTGCCAGCAGTTTATTCGGCGGGGGCACAGATACG. The chain links TRBV12-3 or TRBV12-4 to TRBJ2-3; the D gene is possibly TRBD2 (6 bases). The CDR3 end is not reached by the read, which stops 3 residues before it; the germline J gene fills it in. Trimming shortened V by 2 bases and J by 1 base, and 10 bases separated the two germline ends. The CDR3 is 15 residues long.